This T cell receptor beta chain appears in the sequencing data of a study of blood T cell repertoires in COVID-19. Study information: PBMCs, B-cell-depleted T cells, or T cells were the source of the cDNA or gDNA that made up the material.

In the authors' workflow: Reference gene primer amplification gave nucleated cell count estimates. TCRdb's table, derived via immunoSEQ multiplex PCR, lists solely in-frame clones and lacks some. The D gene and trimming were derived from the DNA, and the V and J assignments and clone size from that table. The table lists roughly 330,000 clones, 70% to 90% of them singletons. After removal of 3 bases from V and 8 bases from J, the junction contained 6 bases not matched to a gene. This CDR3 region has 15 residues. CDR1 and CDR2 from the germline V gene are SGHTS and YDEGEE. V and J are TRBV5-8 and TRBJ1-4, with 11 bases lining up with TRBD1. Input material: peripheral blood. The origin of this receptor is a woman aged 45-65 years with active or convalescent COVID-19. The CDR3 region has the DNA TGTGCCAGCAGCTACGGACAGGGGGCCGGGGAAAAACTGTTTTTT. It translates to CASSYGQGAGEKLFF.